This T cell receptor (beta chain) was identified during a study of T-cell reconstitution after alpha-beta-depleted transplantation in children. Preparation of the TCRbeta library was carried out with unique molecular identifiers. TCRdb reprocessed the PCR reads via MiXCR and lists one record per CDR3 protein. The data hold about 600,000 distinct CDR3 sequences, with 23% observed a single time. This clonotype was detected only a few times. In germline, CDR1 is SGHVS, CDR2 FNYEAQ. Unmatched junction bases numbered 7, after V lost 5 bases and J lost 6 bases. This CDR3 contains 15 residues. This rearrangement joins TRBV7-6 to TRBJ2-1, with TRBD2 matching 10 bases. The clonotype was recovered from a boy under two years old who had a stem cell transplant for acute myeloid leukemia, so the T cells may come from the graft donor. Sequencing used PBMCs, mostly from graft donor cells, obtained 360 days after TCRalphabeta/CD19-depleted stem cell transplant. Here the CDR3 reads CASSRGSGGSNEQFF. The CDR3 DNA reads TGTGCCAGCAGCAGGGGTAGCGGGGGGAGCAATGAGCAGTTCTTC.